The 22 T cell receptor beta chains below all came from one sample that was sequenced in a study of graft-versus-host responses after intestinal transplantation (dated by TCRdb to the early 2020s). Antigens for these TCRs are unknown. Read against the paper, the sample's time point label means: cells obtained before transplantation from donor or recipient. Receptor amplification or capture employed the immunoSEQ multiplex PCR assay. The table comes from immuneACCESS by way of TCRdb, which keeps in-frame sequences with V and J called. Part of the clones is missing from these tables; in studies checked, under half for an unresolved V gene and the rest for unknown reasons. This sample gives 85,000 to 95,000 clones in total; under 95% of them show up just once. The ten most abundant clones make up roughly 2% of the sample. The specimen comprised unstimulated CD8+ T cells sorted from spleen or lymph node cells, sampled before intestinal transplant. These receptors came from a human donor who received an intestinal transplant.

This chain joins TRBV27 and TRBJ1-6; D is ambiguous. The CDR3 totals 13 residues. V was pared by 5 bases and J by 3 bases, with 5 bases between. Germline-derived CDR1 and CDR2 are MNHEY and SMNVEV (reference sequence). In DNA form, the CDR3 reads TGTGCCAGCAGTCCAATCTATAATTCACCCCTCCACTTT. It translates to CASSPIYNSPLHF.

V usage is TRBV10-2 and J usage is TRBJ1-1, with 8 bases matching TRBD1. The length of the CDR3 is 13 residues. Germline V gene sequence: CDR1 WSHSY, CDR2 SAAADI. Trimming cost V 10 bases and J 1 base; bases outside gene matches: 5. As DNA, the CDR3 is TGCGCCACCATGGACAGGGCGAACACTGAAGCTTTCTTT. It specifies CATMDRANTEAFF.

The J gene is TRBJ2-7, the V gene TRBV13; 8 bases are shared with TRBD1. CDR1 is PRHDT and CDR2 is FYEKMQ in the germline V gene (reference sequence). Germline trimming cut 4 bases from V and 5 bases from J; bases unmatched to any gene: 10. The CDR3 consists of 15 residues. The CDR3 nucleotides read TGTGCCAGCAGCTCCCGACAGGGGAGAATCCACGAGCAGTACTTC. Amino acid sequence: CASSSRQGRIHEQYF.

The chain recombines TRBV29-1 with TRBJ1-4; TRBD1 aligns across 8 bases. CDR3 size: 13 residues. Germline V gene sequence: CDR1 SQVTM, CDR2 ANQGSEA. J gave up 6 bases and V 6 bases, and 6 bases lay outside the gene matches. The DNA of the CDR3 is TGCAGCGTGCTACAGGGGGTAGATGAAAAACTGTTTTTT. This gives the protein CSVLQGVDEKLFF.

This chain connects TRBV7-6 to TRBJ2-7, with D possibly being TRBD1 (6 bases). Deletions cut 5 bases from V and 0 bases from J, with 8 bases between. The CDR3 is 13 amino acids. CDR1 and CDR2 (germline): SGHVS, FNYEAQ. The CDR3 is CASSPDSSYEQYF. The CDR3, as DNA: TGTGCCAGCAGCCCGGACAGCTCCTACGAGCAGTACTTC.

The genes are TRBV7-9 and TRBJ1-1; a weak D match, TRBD1 (6 bases). The CDR3 loop spans 13 amino acids. V was pared by 6 bases and J by 7 bases, with 15 bases between. Germline lookup yields CDR1 SEHNR and CDR2 FQNEAQ (reference sequence). The CDR3 DNA follows: TGTGCCAGCAGAACGACAGGAGAATTTGAAGCTTTCTTT. Translation: CASRTTGEFEAFF. Variable domain in full (rest from reference TRBV7-9 and TRBJ1-1): DTGVSQNPRHKITKRGQNVTFRCDPISEHNRLYWYRQTLGQGPEFLTYFQNEAQLEKSRLLSDRFSAERPKGSFSTLEIQRTEQGDSAMYLCASRTTGEFEAFFGQGTRLTVV.

V usage is TRBV27 and J usage is TRBJ1-2; D gene ambiguous. This CDR3 contains 13 residues. Germline assignment: CDR1 MNHEY and CDR2 SMNVEV (reference sequence). Trimming took 4 bases from V and 3 from J, leaving 9 bases between them. The CDR3 loop reads CASSWNGDYGYTF. The CDR3 coding sequence is TGTGCCAGCAGTTGGAACGGAGACTATGGCTACACCTTC.

V gene TRBV4-3 combines with J gene TRBJ1-1, with 7 bases matching TRBD1. The CDR3 is 14 amino acids. Germline V gene lookup returns CDR1 LGHNA and CDR2 YSLEER. The trim removed 2 bases at V and 4 bases at J, leaving 4 bases unmatched. CDR3 sequence (DNA): TGCGCCAGCAGCCAAACGACAGGGAGCACTGAAGCTTTCTTT. Encoded protein: CASSQTTGSTEAFF.

This clone was picked up a small number of times. V usage is TRBV7-5 and J usage is TRBJ1-1; no DNA check was done on the table's D call, TRBD1. TRBV7-5 is described as a pseudogene. The CDR3 runs 13 residues. The CDR3 sequence: CVRVSRANTEAFF. The DNA of the CDR3 is TGTGTCAGAGTATCCAGGGCGAACACTGAAGCTTTCTTT.

This clone showed up just once. The rearrangement joins TRBV4-3 to TRBJ2-1, with a weak D call TRBD1 (5 bases). This CDR3 contains 17 residues. Per the germline V gene, CDR1 is LGHNA and CDR2 is YSLEER. Deletions cut 0 bases from V and 6 bases from J, with 18 bases between. The CDR3 DNA is TGCGCCAGCAGCCAAGATAAGTACACCCCAGGGTCCAATGAGCAGTTCTTC. It codes for CASSQDKYTPGSNEQFF.

The chain is built from TRBV27 and TRBJ2-3; 8 nucleotides agree with TRBD2. CDR1 and CDR2 (germline): MNHEY, SMNVEV (reference sequence). After removal of 0 bases from V and 4 bases from J, the junction contained 9 bases not matched to a gene. The CDR3 length is 17 residues. CDR3 amino acids: CASSLSGGTRPPDTQYF. CDR3 coding DNA: TGTGCCAGCAGTTTATCGGGAGGGACTAGGCCTCCAGATACGCAGTATTTT.

This clone was seen a few times. The V and J genes are TRBV10-3 and TRBJ1-2; 7 nucleotides match TRBD1. The V segment lost 3 bases and the J segment 8 bases; nucleotides outside the gene matches: 15. This CDR3 is built from 16 residues. CDR1 and CDR2 (germline): ENHRY, SYGVKD. The CDR3 DNA sequence: TGTGCCATCAGTGAATCCGGGACAGACACTCCCTACGGCTACACCTTC. This gives the protein CAISESGTDTPYGYTF.

The V and J genes are TRBV13 and TRBJ2-2; D call uncertain. The CDR3 extends over 12 amino acids. Trimming stripped 5 bases from V and 2 bases from J, with 3 bases between. Germline CDR1 PRHDT, CDR2 FYEKMQ (reference sequence). CDR3 amino acids: CASSLNTGELFF. The CDR3 DNA reads as TGTGCCAGCAGCCTAAACACCGGGGAGCTGTTTTTT.

The chain uses TRBV19 and TRBJ2-3, with 11 positions matching TRBD2. The CDR3 covers 16 residues. CDR1 is LNHDA and CDR2 is SQIVND in the germline V gene (reference sequence). The trim removed 3 bases at V and 0 bases at J, leaving 2 bases unmatched. CDR3: CASSMGLAASTDTQYF. CDR3 nucleotides: TGTGCCAGTAGTATGGGACTAGCGGCTAGCACAGATACGCAGTATTTT.

The gene calls are TRBV7-9 and TRBJ2-7; D perhaps matches TRBD2 (6 bases). The length of the CDR3 is 16 residues. The germline V gene has CDR1 SEHNR and CDR2 FQNEAQ (reference sequence). Trimming pared 5 bases from V and 0 bases from J, leaving 17 bases between. CDR3 nucleotide sequence: TGTGCCAGCAGCCCCTCTATCGGACTAAGCTCCTACGAGCAGTACTTC. Protein product: CASSPSIGLSSYEQYF.

This chain links TRBV9 with TRBJ2-5; TRBD1 agrees at 9 bases. The DNA end is a closer match to TRBJ2-7, so the J assignment may be wrong. The germline CDR1 and CDR2 sequences are SGDLS and YYNGEE. CDR3 length: 14 amino acids. The DNA for the CDR3 is TGTGCCAGCAGCCCACGGACAGGGGACTACGAGCAGTACTTC. It yields the protein CASSPRTGDYEQYF.

This clone was counted ten times or more. CDR3 DNA: TGTGCCAGTAGTATCGGACTAGCGGGGGGAAACATTCAGTACTTC. It yields the protein CASSIGLAGGNIQYF. The J gene is TRBJ2-4, the V gene TRBV19, with 14 bases matching TRBD2. V trimming: 3 bases; J trimming: 6 bases; junction bases outside the gene matches: 1. The germline V gene encodes CDR1 LNHDA and CDR2 SQIVND (reference sequence). This CDR3 is 15 amino acids long.

This chain joins TRBV9 and TRBJ2-2, with D perhaps TRBD2 (6 bases). Germline CDR1 reads SGDLS; CDR2 reads YYNGEE. Deletions cut 4 bases from V and 7 bases from J, with 11 bases between. The CDR3 has 13 amino acids. This CDR3 is CASSPSGDGELFF. As DNA, the CDR3 is TGTGCCAGCAGCCCCTCGGGGGACGGGGAGCTGTTTTTT.

V usage is TRBV12-5 and J usage is TRBJ2-1; 14 nucleotides align to TRBD2. The CDR3 runs to 15 residues. V dropped 6 bases and J dropped 7; count of bases not matched to a gene: 5. Germline-derived CDR1 and CDR2 are LGHNT and FRNRAP. CDR3: CASGLTSGGGNEQFF. The CDR3 DNA reads as TGTGCTAGTGGCCTGACTAGCGGGGGGGGGAATGAGCAGTTCTTC.

V gene TRBV6-5 combines with J gene TRBJ2-3, with 7 bases that match TRBD2. CDR3 length: 15 amino acids. With 7 bases clipped from V and 5 bases from J, the junction kept 12 bases outside the gene matches. Germline assignment: CDR1 MNHEY and CDR2 SVGAGI. The CDR3 loop is CASTTGLGRGDTQYF. The CDR3 coding sequence is TGTGCCAGCACCACGGGCTTAGGGAGGGGAGATACGCAGTATTTT.

In DNA form, the CDR3 reads TGTGCCAGCAGCCTGACAGGGGGGAACACTGAAGCTTTCTTT. Its translation is CASSLTGGNTEAFF. This chain uses TRBV7-8 with TRBJ1-1; 9 bases map to TRBD1. V gave up 5 bases and J gave up 1 base; unmatched junction bases: 2. Germline CDR1 and CDR2: SGHVS and FQNEAQ. This CDR3 region has 14 residues.

The chain couples TRBV7-8 to TRBJ1-2, with 7 bases fitting TRBD1. Germline-derived CDR1 and CDR2 are SGHVS and FQNEAQ. J lost 9 bases, V lost 4 bases, and 2 bases had no gene match. The CDR3 is 11 amino acids. Here the CDR3 reads CASSSDRRYTF. CDR3 nucleotides: TGTGCCAGCAGCTCGGACAGGCGCTACACCTTC.